These T cell receptor beta chains were read from a single sample in a study of shared clonotypes between healthy human individuals. Sequencing used immunoSEQ multiplex PCR; TCRdb keeps in-frame clones, though not all of them. The profile shows roughly 490,000 clones, 76% of them singletons. Specimen: PBMCs. The origin of the receptors is a middle-aged woman in good health. Some clones in this sample may be carry-over from other donors' samples. The CDR3 runs from the conserved cysteine through the conserved F or W. The D gene is left open where the match is weak. A clone size is listed for some rows: how often the clone was seen (once, few, many), or a class if it is expanded.

>TRBJ1-4|TRBV18|-|-|14
TGTGCCAGCTCACCGGACGGCCTCTTTGAAAAACTGTTTTTT
CASSPDGLFEKLFF
>TRBJ2-3|TRBV2|TRBD2|-|14
TGTGCCAGCAAACTAGCGCGGTTGGCAGATACGCAGTATTTT
CASKLARLADTQYF
>TRBJ1-3|TRBV30|TRBD1|-|15
TGTGCCTGGACACAGGGGACGGGGTCTGGAAACACCATATATTTT
CAWTQGTGSGNTIYF
>TRBJ2-5|TRBV9|-|-|13
TGTGCCAGCAGCGTAGGGACGAGTGGGACCCAGTACTTC
CASSVGTSGTQYF
>TRBJ2-5|TRBV28|TRBD2|once|17
TGTGCCAGCAGTTTAGGGTCGACTAGCGGGGCCCAAGAGACCCAGTACTTC
CASSLGSTSGAQETQYF
>TRBJ2-1|TRBV28|TRBD2|-|15
TGTGCCAGCACCCCCTCCCTAGCGGGGTACAATGAGCAGTTCTTC
CASTPSLAGYNEQFF
>TRBJ2-2|TRBV28|-|many|16
TGTGCCAGCAGTCCTACCCCCCAGGCGACCACCGGGGAGCTGTTTTTT
CASSPTPQATTGELFF
>TRBJ1-4|TRBV28|-|-|14
TGTGCCAGCAGGGTGGCTGCAACTAATGAAAAACTGTTTTTT
CASRVAATNEKLFF
>TRBJ2-3|TRBV5-5|TRBD1|-|16
TGTGCCAGCAGCTTCCTCCGGGACAGGGCGTCAGATACGCAGTATTTT
CASSFLRDRASDTQYF
>TRBJ2-3|TRBV7-3|TRBD1|-|13
TGTGCCAGCAGCTTACAGGGGGCAGATACGCAGTATTTT
CASSLQGADTQYF
>TRBJ2-7|TRBV11-1|-|-|14
TGTGCCAGCAGCTTAGGATGGACAAGTTACGAGCAGTACTTC
CASSLGWTSYEQYF
>TRBJ2-1|TRBV11-3|-|-|16
TGTGCCAGCAGCTTTTGGGGCGGAGCAACACTCAATGAGCAGTTCTTC
CASSFWGGATLNEQFF
>TRBJ2-7|TRBV7-8|TRBD2|-|17
TGTGCCAGCAGCCCCGGGACTAGCGGTTTGAGCTCCTACGAGCAGTACTTC
CASSPGTSGLSSYEQYF
>TRBJ2-1|TRBV19|TRBD2|few|15
TGTGCCAGTAGTATGGGACTAGCGGGAAGGCATGAGCAGTTCTTC
CASSMGLAGRHEQFF
>TRBJ1-2|TRBV30|-|few|14
TGTGCCTGGAGTGGTGGCTCTAGGACCCGTGGCTACACCTTC
CAWSGGSRTRGYTF
>TRBJ2-3|TRBV6-4|TRBD2|-|15
TGTGCCAGCAGTGTTACAGCGGGAGTTTCCGATACGCAGTATTTT
CASSVTAGVSDTQYF
>TRBJ1-2|TRBV7-2|-|once|13
TGTGCCAGCAGCTTAGAGGGCACCTATGGCTACACCTTC
CASSLEGTYGYTF
>TRBJ1-2|TRBV30|-|once|14
TGTGCCTGGAGTGGACACCAAACTAACTATGGCTACACCTTC
CAWSGHQTNYGYTF
>TRBJ1-4|TRBV5-8|TRBD1|-|14
TGTGTCAGCAGCTTTGGGACAGGGCTAGAAAAACTGTTTTTT
CVSSFGTGLEKLFF
>TRBJ2-7|TRBV27|TRBD2|-|14
TGTGCCAGCAGCAGCCGGGACTACCCTTACGAGCAGTACTTC
CASSSRDYPYEQYF
>TRBJ1-1|TRBV18|-|-|12
TGTGCCAGCTCACCCTCGGCAGGGGACGCTTTCTTT
CASSPSAGDAFF
>TRBJ2-2|TRBV6-4|-|-|13
TGTGCCAGCGGCGGGGGCGACACCGGGGAGCTGTTTTTT
CASGGGDTGELFF
>TRBJ1-2|TRBV7-6|-|once|14
TGTGCCAGCAGCCCGCTCAGGTCTTACTATGGCTACACCTTC
CASSPLRSYYGYTF
>TRBJ1-1|TRBV28|TRBD1|-|15
TGTGCCAGCAGCCCCCCGCAGGGGGCGAAAACTGAAGCTTTCTTT
CASSPPQGAKTEAFF
>TRBJ2-7|TRBV5-4|TRBD1|-|15
TGTGCCAGCAGCTCCCCGACAGGGGGCTCCTACGAGCAGTACTTC
CASSSPTGGSYEQYF
>TRBJ2-1|TRBV6-1|-|-|12
TGTGCCAGCAGTGAGAGGCAGTTCGGGCAGTTCTTC
CASSERQFGQFF
>TRBJ2-7|TRBV5-1|TRBD2|-|19
TGCGCCAGCAGCCTTCCGGGACTAGCGGGAGTAGACCGTAAGTACGAGCAGTACTTC
CASSLPGLAGVDRKYEQYF
>TRBJ2-7|TRBV11-1|TRBD1|-|15
TGTGCCAGCAGCTTCGCCTCCGGGACAGGGGACGAGCAGTACTTC
CASSFASGTGDEQYF
>TRBJ2-1|TRBV27|-|few|14
TGTGCCAGCAGTTTATCCACAGCGCACAATGAGCAGTTCTTC
CASSLSTAHNEQFF
>TRBJ2-1|TRBV4-2|TRBD2|-|19
TGTGCCAGCAGCCAGCGTAGCGGGACCTCCGGGGACTCCTACAATGAGCAGTTCTTC
CASSQRSGTSGDSYNEQFF
>TRBJ2-1|TRBV9|-|-|11
TGTGCCAGCAGCGGACGCTATGAGCAGTTCTTC
CASSGRYEQFF
>TRBJ1-1|TRBV18|TRBD1|-|15
TGTGCCAGCTCACCACGGACAGGGGTGAACACTGAAGCTTTCTTT
CASSPRTGVNTEAFF
>TRBJ2-5|TRBV7-2|-|-|11
TGTGCCAGCAGCTTCATAGAGACCCAGTACTTC
CASSFIETQYF
>TRBJ1-1|TRBV30|-|-|16
TGTGCCTGGAAATCCCCCATTATCCGGGGACGCACTGAAGCTTTCTTT
CAWKSPIIRGRTEAFF
>TRBJ2-6|TRBV19|-|-|13
TGTGCCAGTAGTATAACGGGGGCCAACGTCCTGACTTTC
CASSITGANVLTF
>TRBJ1-2|TRBV28|-|-|17
TGTGCCAGCTTTGGGGTCCTGAGTCCAACTTCAGGCTATGGCTACACCTTC
CASFGVLSPTSGYGYTF
>TRBJ2-5|TRBV6-1|-|-|13
TGTGCCAGCAGTGTATCTCCTCCAGAGACCCAGTACTTC
CASSVSPPETQYF
>TRBJ2-1|TRBV6-1|TRBD2|-|15
TGTGCCAGCAGTGAACACGGACTAGCGGAAGATGAGCAGTTCTTC
CASSEHGLAEDEQFF
>TRBJ2-3|TRBV5-6|TRBD2|-|15
TGTGCCAGCAGACTAAGCGGGACCAGCGTGGGTACGCAGTATTTT
CASRLSGTSVGTQYF
>TRBJ2-7|TRBV20-1|-|-|10
TGCAGTGCCCGGTCCTACGAGCAGTACTTC
CSARSYEQYF
>TRBJ2-7|TRBV6-5|TRBD1|-|15
TGTGCCAGCAGCCGGACAGGCCTGGGCTCCTACGAGCAGTACTTC
CASSRTGLGSYEQYF
>TRBJ2-6|TRBV4-2|-|-|16
TGTGCCAGCAGCCAAGGTGGCGACTCTGGGGCCAACGTCCTGACTTTC
CASSQGGDSGANVLTF
>TRBJ2-3|TRBV6-4|TRBD2|few|15
TGTGCCAGCAGCGGGACTAGCGGAGACACAGATACGCAGTATTTT
CASSGTSGDTDTQYF
>TRBJ2-7|TRBV7-6|-|-|14
TGTGCCAGCAGCTTAGGACGACTAGGTTACGAGCAGTACTTC
CASSLGRLGYEQYF
>TRBJ2-5|TRBV18|TRBD1|-|15
TGTGCCAGCTCACCCCTACAGGGGGCCCAAGAGACCCAGTACTTC
CASSPLQGAQETQYF
>TRBJ2-1|TRBV7-2|-|-|12
TGTGCCAGCAGCTTGACTCTGAATGAGCAGTTCTTC
CASSLTLNEQFF